This T cell receptor (beta chain) was found in a study of blood T cell repertoires in COVID-19. Profiling relied on immunoSEQ multiplex PCR, and the TCRdb table lists in-frame clones only, not all of them. Here the sample spans about 320,000 clones, 85% to 95% being singletons. The CDR3 consists of 13 residues. The V end was cut by 2 bases, the J end by 8 bases, with 12 bases between. Germline loops: CDR1 GTSNPN, CDR2 SVGIG (reference sequence). The chain is built from TRBV30 and TRBJ1-4; no clear D gene. The source material was PBMCs or T cells enriched from blood (not recorded which). The clonotype was recovered from a woman in her 30s who had been exposed to COVID-19. The CDR3 spells CAWSRRGGEKLFF. In nucleotides, the CDR3 is TGTGCCTGGAGTCGACGGGGAGGAGAAAAACTGTTTTTT.